The 19 T cell receptor beta chains in this list originate from one sample, sequenced in a study of blood T cells in healthy people across ages. Primed by a sample-barcoded 5' primer and a J-beta primer mix, a second PCR proceeded for roughly 7 to 11 cycles. TCRdb fed the 5' RACE reads into MiXCR, producing one record per CDR3 protein. This repertoire shows roughly 1,700,000 distinct CDR3 sequences, over 25% found once; its top ten account for around 7.7%. The sequenced sample consisted of blood. These receptors were taken from a woman in her twenties or thirties in good health.

The gene calls are TRBV21-1 and TRBJ1-4. TRBV21-1 is a documented pseudogene. The CDR3 length is 19 residues. CDR3 sequence: CARLKTPPLLPPTNEKLFF. The CDR3 nucleotides are TGTGCCAGACTAAAGACACCTCCACTTTTACCCCCAACTAATGAAAAACTGTTTTTT.

This clonotype has ten or more counts. The chain recombines TRBV5-1 with TRBJ2-3, with 9 bases fitting TRBD2. Germline V gene sequence: CDR1 SGHRS, CDR2 YFSETQ. This CDR3 is 16 amino acids long. Trimming cost V 0 bases and J 5 bases; bases outside gene matches: 7. CDR3 sequence (DNA): TGCGCCAGCAGCTTGGCAGCGGGGGGCGGTAGAGATACGCAGTATTTT. Its translation is CASSLAAGGGRDTQYF.

This chain joins TRBV24-1 and TRBJ2-1; a possible D gene is TRBD2 (6 bases). The CDR3 loop spans 12 amino acids. V lost 5 bases, J lost 9 bases, and 10 bases lay in between. Germline CDR1 and CDR2: KGHDR and SFDVKD. CDR3 DNA sequence: TGTGCCACCAGTGGTGTGGGGGGTGAGCAGTTCTTC. It is translated as CATSGVGGEQFF.

On this clonotype: Sequence at one end of the junction differs from germline and may be a read error. In DNA form, the CDR3 reads TGCGCCAGCAGCTTGCCCGGTGGCAGGAACTTC. Residues: CASSLPGGRNF. The chain couples TRBV5-1 to TRBJ2-7; D not resolved. Germline V CDR1 and CDR2: SGHRS, YFSETQ. The CDR3 runs 11 residues.

This rearrangement joins TRBV6-5 to TRBJ1-3, with a tentative D call TRBD1 (6 bases). There are 15 residues in the CDR3. The germline gives CDR1 MNHEY, CDR2 SVGAGI. Trimming removed 4 bases at V and 2 bases at J, with 12 bases between. The CDR3 DNA reads as TGTGCCAGCAGTTCGTTAGGGGGTCCTGGAAACACCATATATTTT. It is translated as CASSSLGGPGNTIYF.

This clonotype has ten or more counts. This chain links TRBV7-3 with TRBJ2-6; D is perhaps TRBD2 (5 bases). With 4 bases removed from V and 2 bases from J, the gap between germline ends came to 9 bases. The germline V gene encodes CDR1 SGHTA and CDR2 FQGTGA. The CDR3 is 15 amino acids. The CDR3 DNA reads TGTGCCAGCAGCTCCGAGGGAACTGGGGCCAACGTCCTGACTTTC. Its protein is CASSSEGTGANVLTF.

The rearrangement uses TRBV7-8 and TRBJ1-6; 8 bases line up with TRBD1. V lost 5 bases and J lost 7; bases outside the gene matches: 7. The V gene's germline CDR1 is SGHVS and CDR2 FQNEAQ. This CDR3 comprises 15 residues. CDR3 in amino acids: CASSRTQGANSPLHF. The CDR3 bases are TGTGCCAGCAGCCGGACCCAGGGGGCAAATTCACCCCTCCACTTT.

This clonotype was seen a handful of times. The V gene is TRBV2, the J gene TRBJ2-3; 9 bases match TRBD2. V was clipped by 5 bases and J by 11 bases; unmatched bases: 11. The germline CDR1 and CDR2 sequences are SNHLY and FYNNEI. The CDR3 has 14 residues. The CDR3: CASSPTLSGRGQYF. Here the CDR3 DNA reads TGTGCCAGCAGTCCTACGCTTAGCGGGAGAGGGCAGTATTTT.

The table lists this clonotype with many counts. The J gene is TRBJ2-7, the V gene TRBV20-1; D unclear. In germline, CDR1 is DFQATT, CDR2 SNEGSKA (reference sequence). The CDR3 sequence is 12 residues long. Trimming stripped 3 bases from V and 1 base from J, with 7 bases between. The CDR3 protein is CSASIGSYEQYF. Here the CDR3 DNA reads TGCAGTGCTAGTATCGGGTCCTACGAGCAGTACTTC.

This clonotype was found a few times. The chain is built from TRBV12-3 or TRBV12-4 and TRBJ1-1; the match to TRBD1 covers 7 bases. The CDR3 runs to 15 residues. The trim removed 7 bases at V and 4 bases at J, leaving 12 bases unmatched. Here the CDR3 reads CASNTLRTGSTEAFF. As DNA, the CDR3 is TGTGCCAGCAACACACTCAGGACAGGCTCCACTGAAGCTTTCTTT.

Concerning this clonotype itself: A junction end diverges from the germline sequence, so it may reflect a read error. The chain uses TRBV5-1 and TRBJ2-6; D possibly corresponds to TRBD1 (6 bases). The V gene's germline CDR1 is SGHRS and CDR2 YFSETQ. The CDR3 runs to 15 residues. The CDR3: CVSSPQGVGANVLTF. CDR3 DNA sequence: TGCGTCAGCAGCCCACAGGGTGTGGGGGCCAACGTCCTGACTTTC.

This clonotype occurred a few times. CDR3 nucleotide sequence: TGCAGTGCTAGGGGCCTAGCGGGGGGCAGAGATACGCAGTATTTT. Translating it yields CSARGLAGGRDTQYF. The chain uses TRBV20-1 and TRBJ2-3; the match to TRBD2 covers 11 bases. CDR1 and CDR2 from the germline V gene are DFQATT and SNEGSKA (reference sequence). V lost 3 bases, J lost 5 bases, and 7 bases stayed unmatched. This CDR3 spans 15 amino acids.

CDR3 protein: CAISAGTSGSGPNEQFF. CDR3 DNA: TGTGCCATCAGTGCCGGGACTAGCGGCTCCGGGCCCAATGAGCAGTTCTTC. The chain uses TRBV10-3 and TRBJ2-1, with 11 bases matching TRBD2. J was trimmed by 6 bases and V by 4 bases; bases with no gene match: 11. The CDR3 loop spans 17 amino acids. In germline, CDR1 is ENHRY, CDR2 SYGVKD.

The V and J genes are TRBV18 and TRBJ2-4; D may be TRBD2 (6 bases). The assigned J gene may be wrong: the sequence end matches TRBJ2-7 better. The CDR3 has 15 amino acids. Germline V gene data show CDR1 as KGHSH and CDR2 as LQKENI. CDR3 sequence reads: CASSPEAAGGHEQYF. The DNA of the CDR3 is TGTGCCAGCTCACCGGAGGCAGCCGGGGGTCACGAGCAGTACTTC.

About this clonotype: One end of the junction varies from germline; a read error may be responsible. The chain uses TRBV10-3 and TRBJ2-7; 8 nucleotides agree with TRBD1. This CDR3 is built from 13 residues. The germline CDR1 and CDR2 sequences are ENHRY and SYGVKD. DNA for the CDR3: TGTGTCATCAGCGGACAGGGATTGAATGAGCAGTACTTC. Protein sequence: CVISGQGLNEQYF.

The chain's CDR3 is CASSLGARDSGDSNEKLFF. The CDR3 DNA sequence: TGTGCCAGCAGTTTAGGCGCCCGGGACTCAGGGGACTCTAATGAAAAACTGTTTTTT. The chain employs TRBV28 and TRBJ1-4; the D gene is possibly TRBD1 (6 bases). The CDR3 has 19 amino acids. Trimming cost V 2 bases and J 3 bases, with 22 bases left between them. CDR1 and CDR2 from the germline V gene are MDHEN and SYDVKM.

The chain carries TRBV5-1 and TRBJ1-2; D gene unclear. Trimming shortened V by 0 bases and J by 2 bases, and 11 bases separated the two germline ends. This CDR3 has 15 residues. Germline CDR1 SGHRS, CDR2 YFSETQ. CDR3 DNA: TGCGCCAGCAGCTTGGAGGTCCCAACGAACTATGGCTACACCTTC. Translated: CASSLEVPTNYGYTF.

The genes are TRBV5-5 and TRBJ2-1; TRBD2 agrees at 11 bases. Germline-derived CDR1 and CDR2 are SGHKS and YYEKEE (reference sequence). J was trimmed by 6 bases and V by 3 bases; bases with no gene match: 8. The CDR3 runs 16 residues. The DNA of the CDR3 is TGTGCCAGCAGCTGGATTCTAGCGGGGGGTTCCAATGAGCAGTTCTTC. Protein product: CASSWILAGGSNEQFF.

This clonotype was seen a few times. The chain employs TRBV15 and TRBJ2-1; 7 bases align to TRBD2. V trimming: 5 bases; J trimming: 8 bases; junction bases outside the gene matches: 15. The germline CDR1 and CDR2 sequences are LNHNV and YYDKDF (reference sequence). The length of the CDR3 is 16 residues. The CDR3: CATSGRREGSSDEQFF. CDR3 DNA: TGTGCCACCAGCGGTAGGAGGGAGGGTTCGAGCGATGAGCAGTTCTTC. Full variable domain (outside the CDR3, taken from reference TRBV15 and TRBJ2-1): DAMVIQNPRYQVTQFGKPVTLSCSQTLNHNVMYWYQQKSSQAPKLLFHYYDKDFNNEADTPDNFQSRRPNTSFCFLDIRSPGLGDTAMYLCATSGRREGSSDEQFFGPGTRLTVL.